Following are 10 T cell receptor beta chains from one sample sequenced in a study of post-analysis software for immune sequencing data. The authors incorporated unique molecular identifiers into the TCR beta cDNA libraries. MiXCR, run by TCRdb on the PCR reads, gives a single entry per CDR3 protein. Of 820,000 or so distinct CDR3 sequences in the sample, about 53% were seen once. No antigen has been identified for these receptors. Study conclusions and caveats: Patients used about 5 TRBV segments, including TRBV5-6, TRBV5-1 and TRBV20-1, more often than controls.

The sample comprised blood. The source is a girl between 10 and 17 years old with multiple sclerosis.

The V call is TRBV3-1, the J call TRBJ2-5; the D call may be TRBD1 or TRBD2 (5 bases each). V dropped 3 bases and J dropped 4 bases, with 21 bases sitting between them. Germline-derived CDR1 and CDR2 are LGHDT and YNNKEL (reference sequence). The CDR3 is 17 amino acids. CDR3 nucleotide sequence: TGTGCCAGCAGCCACTCCGGGGCGCGGATTCTCGGAGAGACCCAGTACTTC. Translated, it gives CASSHSGARILGETQYF.

The gene calls are TRBV7-9 and TRBJ1-1, with 9 bases lining up with TRBD1. Germline CDR1 reads SEHNR; CDR2 reads FQNEAQ (reference sequence). The CDR3 runs 13 residues. V shed 5 bases, J shed 5 bases, and the junction held 3 bases outside the gene matches. This CDR3 is CASSAGQGTEAFF. CDR3 in DNA: TGTGCCAGCAGCGCAGGACAGGGGACTGAAGCTTTCTTT.

This clonotype was detected a few times. This chain links TRBV27 with TRBJ1-5, with no clear D. V was trimmed by 8 bases and J by 2 bases, leaving 10 bases between them. The CDR3 covers 13 residues. The germline CDR1 and CDR2 sequences are MNHEY and SMNVEV (reference sequence). The CDR3 loop is CASGWTGNQPQHF. The DNA for the CDR3 is TGTGCCAGCGGCTGGACGGGCAATCAGCCCCAGCATTTT.

The chain employs TRBV20-1 and TRBJ1-1, with D tentatively TRBD1 (6 bases). The CDR3 is 12 amino acids. Per the germline V gene, CDR1 is DFQATT and CDR2 is SNEGSKA (reference sequence). Trimming took off 4 bases at V and 6 bases at J, with 12 bases between the two ends. The CDR3: CSAKRGFAEAFF. DNA of the CDR3: TGCAGTGCTAAAAGGGGGTTCGCTGAAGCTTTCTTT.

This chain links TRBV25-1 with TRBJ1-1; maybe TRBD1 (5 bases). Per the germline V gene, CDR1 is MGHDK and CDR2 is SYGVNS. V shed 7 bases and J shed 5 bases, with 11 bases lying between them. This CDR3 comprises 12 residues. The CDR3 DNA sequence: TGTGCCAGCACCCTCGGGGGAACTGAAGCTTTCTTT. It encodes CASTLGGTEAFF.

The rearrangement uses TRBV7-3 and TRBJ1-5; D perhaps matches TRBD1 (6 bases). The CDR3 runs to 16 residues. Per the germline V gene, CDR1 is SGHTA and CDR2 is FQGTGA. V shed 2 bases and J shed 5 bases, with 16 bases lying between them. Here the CDR3 DNA reads TGTGCCAGCAGCTTAGGCGACGGGGGGCCGGATCAGCCCCAGCATTTT. Protein sequence: CASSLGDGGPDQPQHF.

This clonotype was seen only a few times. The rearrangement uses TRBV5-1 and TRBJ2-1; unclear D gene. The CDR3 runs 16 residues. The V gene lost 0 bases and the J gene lost 2 bases, with 12 bases spanning the gap. The V gene's germline CDR1 is SGHRS and CDR2 YFSETQ. The chain's CDR3 is CASSLVAGRTYNEQFF. DNA of the CDR3: TGCGCCAGCAGCTTGGTGGCAGGACGAACCTACAATGAGCAGTTCTTC.

V and J are TRBV25-1 and TRBJ2-7; 8 bases are shared with TRBD2. After removal of 1 base from V and 4 bases from J, the junction contained 6 bases not matched to a gene. Germline CDR1 reads MGHDK; CDR2 reads SYGVNS. CDR3 size: 15 residues. The CDR3 region is CASSESASGPYEQYF. CDR3 DNA: TGTGCCAGCAGTGAATCAGCTAGCGGGCCATACGAGCAGTACTTC.

This clonotype was detected a few times. The chain combines TRBV3-1 with TRBJ2-5, with TRBD1 matching over 9 bases. The DNA matches TRBJ2-7 better at its end, which makes the J call doubtful. The CDR3 has 14 residues. Germline-derived CDR1 and CDR2 are LGHDT and YNNKEL (reference sequence). The CDR3 DNA reads TGTGCCAGCAGCCGGGGACAGGGCATCGGCGAGCAGTACTTC. It yields the protein CASSRGQGIGEQYF.

A few counts support this clonotype. The rearrangement uses TRBV28 and TRBJ2-3, with D unclear. The CDR3 sequence is 14 residues long. CDR1 is MDHEN and CDR2 is SYDVKM in the germline V gene. Deletions cut 3 bases from V and 2 bases from J, with 9 bases between. CDR3 DNA sequence: TGTGCCAGCAGTTTGAGGCGATACACAGATACGCAGTATTTT. Its protein is CASSLRRYTDTQYF.